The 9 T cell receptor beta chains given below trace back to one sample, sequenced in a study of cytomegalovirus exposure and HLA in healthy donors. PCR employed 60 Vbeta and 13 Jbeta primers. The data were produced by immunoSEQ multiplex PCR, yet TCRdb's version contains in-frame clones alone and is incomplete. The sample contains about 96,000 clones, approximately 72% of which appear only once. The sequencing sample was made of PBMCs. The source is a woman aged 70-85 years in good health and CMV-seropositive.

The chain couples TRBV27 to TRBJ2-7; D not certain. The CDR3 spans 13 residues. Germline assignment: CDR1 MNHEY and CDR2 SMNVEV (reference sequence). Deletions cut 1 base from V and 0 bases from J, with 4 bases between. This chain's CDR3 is CASSLFYSYEQYF. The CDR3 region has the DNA TGTGCCAGCAGTTTATTTTACTCCTACGAGCAGTACTTC.

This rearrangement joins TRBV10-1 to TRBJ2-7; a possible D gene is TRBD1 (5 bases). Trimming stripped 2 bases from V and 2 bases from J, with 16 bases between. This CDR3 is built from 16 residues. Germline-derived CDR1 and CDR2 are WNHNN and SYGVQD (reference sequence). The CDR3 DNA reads TGCGCCAGCAGTGAGAGCCCCAGGGCTGGTACCTACGAGCAGTACTTC. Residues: CASSESPRAGTYEQYF.

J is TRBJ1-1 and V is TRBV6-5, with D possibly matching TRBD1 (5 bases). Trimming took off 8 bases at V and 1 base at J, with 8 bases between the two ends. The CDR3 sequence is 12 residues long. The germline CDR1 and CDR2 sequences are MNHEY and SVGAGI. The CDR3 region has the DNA TGTGCCAGCGGACACAAGAACACTGAAGCTTTCTTT. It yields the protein CASGHKNTEAFF.

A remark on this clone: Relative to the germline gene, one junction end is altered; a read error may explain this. The CDR3 protein is CTSRETGLNTEAFF. CDR3 nucleotide sequence: TGTACCAGCAGGGAGACAGGGTTGAACACTGAAGCTTTCTTT. The chain employs TRBV28 and TRBJ1-1; 7 bases match TRBD1. Germline V gene sequence: CDR1 MDHEN, CDR2 SYDVKM. The CDR3 runs to 14 residues.

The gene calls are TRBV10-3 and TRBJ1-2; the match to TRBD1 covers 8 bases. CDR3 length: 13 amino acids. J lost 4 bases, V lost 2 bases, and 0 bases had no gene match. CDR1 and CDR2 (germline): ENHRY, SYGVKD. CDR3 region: CAISEDRGYGYTF. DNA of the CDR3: TGTGCCATCAGTGAGGACAGGGGCTATGGCTACACCTTC.

The CDR3: CASSLGLAGLETQYF. The DNA of the CDR3 is TGTGCCAGCAGCTTGGGACTAGCGGGACTAGAGACCCAGTACTTC. V usage is TRBV5-4 and J usage is TRBJ2-5, with 11 bases lining up with TRBD2. CDR1 and CDR2 (germline): SGHNT, YYREEE (reference sequence). With 0 bases clipped from V and 4 bases from J, the junction kept 2 bases outside the gene matches. The CDR3 contains 15 residues.

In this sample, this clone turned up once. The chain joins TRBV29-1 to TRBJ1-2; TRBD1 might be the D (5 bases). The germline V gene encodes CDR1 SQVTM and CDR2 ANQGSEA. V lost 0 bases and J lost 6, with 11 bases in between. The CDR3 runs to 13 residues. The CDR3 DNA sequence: TGCAGCGTTGAAGATAAAGGGGCGAATGGCTACACCTTC. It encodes CSVEDKGANGYTF.

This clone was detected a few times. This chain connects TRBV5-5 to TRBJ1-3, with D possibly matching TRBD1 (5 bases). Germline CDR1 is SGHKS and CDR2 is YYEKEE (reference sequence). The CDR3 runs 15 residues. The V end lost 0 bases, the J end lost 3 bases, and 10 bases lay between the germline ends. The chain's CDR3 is CASSLGGGDGNTIYF. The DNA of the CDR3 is TGTGCCAGCAGCTTGGGAGGAGGGGATGGAAACACCATATATTTT.

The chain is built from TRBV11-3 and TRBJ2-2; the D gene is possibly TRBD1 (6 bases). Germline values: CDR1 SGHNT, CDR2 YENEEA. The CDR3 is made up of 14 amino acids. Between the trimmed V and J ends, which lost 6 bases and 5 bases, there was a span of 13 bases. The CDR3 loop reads CASSLRGSTGELFF. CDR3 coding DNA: TGTGCCAGCAGTTTGAGGGGGAGTACCGGGGAGCTGTTTTTT.